Listed below are T cell receptor beta chains from one sample, sequenced in a study of blood T cell repertoires in COVID-19. Sequenced by immunoSEQ multiplex PCR; TCRdb stores in-frame clones only, minus some. The table includes more than 20,000 clones, 90% detected once. Source material: peripheral blood. The receptors derive from a human donor in a cohort sampled during active COVID-19. CDR3s include the opening cysteine and the closing phenylalanine or tryptophan. Fields, in order: J gene, CDR3 length, D gene, V gene, clone size, CDR3 DNA, CDR3 protein. A D gene is named only where the DNA matches it firmly. For some rows the clone size is stated as once, few or many, or as a class when expanded; others skip it.

TRBJ1-5,14,TRBD1,TRBV6-6,-,TGTGCCAGCAACTCCCATCAGGGGGATCAGCCCCAGCATTTT,CASNSHQGDQPQHF
TRBJ2-1,12,-,TRBV7-2,-,TGTGCCAGCAGCTTACCGAGAAGAGAGCAGTTCTTC,CASSLPRREQFF
TRBJ2-7,14,TRBD1,TRBV7-8,-,TGTGCCAGCAGCGTTGGACAGGGGGCCTACGAGCAGTACTTC,CASSVGQGAYEQYF
TRBJ1-2,13,TRBD1,TRBV29-1,-,TGCAGCGTTGCCCAGGACAGGTTGTATGGCTACACCTTC,CSVAQDRLYGYTF
TRBJ2-7,13,-,TRBV3-1/TRBV3-2,-,TGTGCCAGCAGCCAAGCGCGGCTATCCGAGCAGTACTTC,CASSQARLSEQYF
TRBJ2-3,13,-,TRBV12-3/TRBV12-4,once,TGTGCCAGCAGTTTTTCCGGGGGTGATACGCAGTATTTT,CASSFSGGDTQYF
TRBJ2-3,14,-,TRBV11-2,-,TGTGCCAGCAGCCTCCGACAGTCCACAGATACGCAGTATTTT,CASSLRQSTDTQYF
TRBJ1-1,15,TRBD1,TRBV28,-,TGTGCCAGCAGAACAGGGGCGTCGGGGTACACTGAAGCTTTCTTT,CASRTGASGYTEAFF
TRBJ2-3,15,-,TRBV29-1,-,TGCAGCGTCGGATTATTGACGGGGAGAGTGGATACGCAGTATTTT,CSVGLLTGRVDTQYF
TRBJ2-1,11,-,TRBV19,-,TGTGCCAGTACCAGATACAATGAGCAGTTCTTC,CASTRYNEQFF
TRBJ1-1,12,-,TRBV28,few,TGTGCCAGCAGTTCAGGGGTGGCTGAAGCTTTCTTT,CASSSGVAEAFF
TRBJ1-3,16,-,TRBV10-3,-,TGTGCCATCAGTCAAAGTCACGGGGGGCAGGGAAACACCATATATTTT,CAISQSHGGQGNTIYF
TRBJ1-3,16,TRBD1,TRBV9,-,TGTGCCAGCAGCGTAGACTTAGGGACAGGGGCGAACACCATATATTTT,CASSVDLGTGANTIYF
TRBJ2-1,14,TRBD1,TRBV18,-,TGTGCCAGCTCATGGCAGGGGGCACTGAATGAGCAGTTCTTC,CASSWQGALNEQFF
TRBJ2-1,17,TRBD2,TRBV5-1,-,TGCGCCAGCAGCTCCATGGCACTAGCGGGAGGGCCGCAGGAGCAGTTCTTC,CASSSMALAGGPQEQFF
TRBJ2-1,17,TRBD2,TRBV11-2,once,TGTGCCAGCAGCTTAACTACCGGGACTAGCGGGAGAAATGAGCAGTTCTTC,CASSLTTGTSGRNEQFF
TRBJ2-1,15,TRBD2,TRBV18,once,TGTGCCAGCTCGGGCGGACTAGCGGTGCCGAATGAGCAGTTCTTC,CASSGGLAVPNEQFF
TRBJ2-1,15,-,TRBV9,-,TGTGCCAGCAGCGTAGGGTGGGGGGGCCAGAATGAGCAGTTCTTC,CASSVGWGGQNEQFF
TRBJ2-3,16,-,TRBV3-1/TRBV3-2,-,TGTGCCAGCAGCCAAGTGAGCGGCCCTAGCACAGATACGCAGTATTTT,CASSQVSGPSTDTQYF
TRBJ2-2,17,-,TRBV25-1,few,TGTGCCAGCAGTGAATCCCCCCTTGCGGGATTCACCGGGGAGCTGTTTTTT,CASSESPLAGFTGELFF
TRBJ2-7,15,TRBD2,TRBV14,-,TGTGCCAGCAGCCAAGAGCACGGGAGGGTACACGAGCAGTACTTC,CASSQEHGRVHEQYF
TRBJ2-2,16,TRBD1,TRBV2,-,TGTGCCAGCAGTAATTCCGGGACAGGGTATCCCGGGGAGCTGTTTTTT,CASSNSGTGYPGELFF
TRBJ1-1,14,TRBD1,TRBV6-1,-,TGTGCCAGCAGTGAGAGACAGGGGGGTACTGAAGCTTTCTTT,CASSERQGGTEAFF
TRBJ2-6,16,-,TRBV19,once,TGTGCCAGTACCCGGGACTCACCGTCTGGGGCCAACGTCCTGACTTTC,CASTRDSPSGANVLTF
TRBJ1-1,15,TRBD1,TRBV3-1/TRBV3-2,-,TGTGCCAGCAGCTTACAGGGGATATTGGGCACTGAAGCTTTCTTT,CASSLQGILGTEAFF
TRBJ1-2,15,TRBD1,TRBV28,-,TGTGCCAGCAGCCTAGGGGGCGCTTCAAACTATGGCTACACCTTC,CASSLGGASNYGYTF
TRBJ2-4,14,TRBD1,TRBV25-1,-,TGTGCCAGTCAGGCGGCGGACAGGGGGAACATTCAGTACTTC,CASQAADRGNIQYF
TRBJ1-1,15,-,TRBV12-1,-,TGTGCCAGCAGCTGGAACCGGAGGTGGTACACTGAAGCTTTCTTT,CASSWNRRWYTEAFF
TRBJ2-1,11,-,TRBV3-1/TRBV3-2,-,TGTGCCAGCAGCCAAACAGATGAGCAGTTCTTC,CASSQTDEQFF
TRBJ2-7,16,TRBD1,TRBV11-2,-,TGTGCCAGCAGTCCAAGGGGGCGGAGGAGCTCCTACGAGCAGTACTTC,CASSPRGRRSSYEQYF
TRBJ2-1,15,TRBD2,TRBV28,-,TGTGCCAGCAGTTTATTAGCGGGAGACTACAATGAGCAGTTCTTC,CASSLLAGDYNEQFF
TRBJ2-7,14,TRBD2,TRBV7-8,-,TGTGCCAGCAGCTCTAGCGGGAGGGCCTACGAGCAGTACTTC,CASSSSGRAYEQYF
TRBJ2-7,17,TRBD2,TRBV19,few,TGTGCCAGTAGTCCCCGGGGGAGGCGGGGGGCCTCTTACGAGCAGTACTTC,CASSPRGRRGASYEQYF
TRBJ2-2,16,-,TRBV28,-,TGTGCCAGCAGTTTATTTCGAGGGATCACTACCGGGGAGCTGTTTTTT,CASSLFRGITTGELFF
TRBJ1-6,15,-,TRBV5-6,-,TGTGCCAGCAGCTTCGCGGGTTGGAATAATTCACCCCTCCACTTT,CASSFAGWNNSPLHF
TRBJ2-7,14,-,TRBV6-5,-,TGTGCCAGCGGGGAGCGGGTACGCTCCTACGAGCAGTACTTC,CASGERVRSYEQYF
TRBJ1-1,12,-,TRBV28,-,TGTGCCAGCAGGTTGGGTTGGGGGCGGGCTTTCTTT,CASRLGWGRAFF
TRBJ2-7,16,-,TRBV6-5,-,TGTGCCAGCAGTTACTCGAGGAGGGACCCATTCTACGAGCAGTACTTC,CASSYSRRDPFYEQYF
TRBJ1-2,15,TRBD1,TRBV5-6,few,TGTGCCAGCAGCTGGCTTGGGACAGGGGACTATGGCTACACCTTC,CASSWLGTGDYGYTF
TRBJ1-5,15,-,TRBV19,once,TGTGCCAGTAGTATCTACGGTAATAGCAATCAGCCCCAGCATTTT,CASSIYGNSNQPQHF
TRBJ2-3,17,TRBD2,TRBV6-2/TRBV6-3,-,TGTGCCAGCAGTTACTCGAGCGGACTAGCGGGAGGGAATACGCAGTATTTT,CASSYSSGLAGGNTQYF
TRBJ1-2,13,-,TRBV19,-,TGTGCCAGTAGTCAGACAGGCCGCTATGGCTACACCTTC,CASSQTGRYGYTF
TRBJ2-1,13,-,TRBV6-6,-,TGTGCCAGCAGTTACAGGGGGTACAATGAGCAGTTCTTC,CASSYRGYNEQFF
TRBJ1-4,14,-,TRBV6-5,-,TGTGCCAGCACCCTTGGACGGGGGGGCGAAAAACTGTTTTTT,CASTLGRGGEKLFF
TRBJ1-1,15,-,TRBV5-6,-,TGTGCCAGCAGCTTGTTTCAGGGTATGAACACTGAAGCTTTCTTT,CASSLFQGMNTEAFF
TRBJ2-7,12,-,TRBV28,-,TGTGCCAGCAGTTTACTGAGTACGGAGCAGTACTTC,CASSLLSTEQYF
TRBJ1-1,13,-,TRBV7-2,-,TGTGCCAGCAGCTACCACAAGAACACTGAAGCTTTCTTT,CASSYHKNTEAFF
TRBJ1-4,14,-,TRBV28,-,TGTGCCAGCAGTTTATCCAGGGAAGGCGAAAAACTGTTTTTT,CASSLSREGEKLFF
TRBJ2-3,14,-,TRBV29-1,-,TGCAGCGTTGCTGGGGACTTACGCACAGATACGCAGTATTTT,CSVAGDLRTDTQYF
TRBJ2-5,15,TRBD1,TRBV24-1,once,TGTGCCACCAGTGACCGGGGACAGGGCTGGGAGACCCAGTACTTC,CATSDRGQGWETQYF
TRBJ2-7,16,TRBD1,TRBV10-2,-,TGCGCCAGCACTGATACCGGGACAGGGCATCCCTACGAGCAGTACTTC,CASTDTGTGHPYEQYF
TRBJ1-5,17,-,TRBV28,-,TGTGCCAGCACCCGGGCAGGGGCCACTTATAGCAATCAGCCCCAGCATTTT,CASTRAGATYSNQPQHF
TRBJ1-2,16,-,TRBV23-1,few,TGCGCCAGCAGTCAATCGGGGGGGGCGTCGGGCTATGGCTACACCTTC,CASSQSGGASGYGYTF
TRBJ2-1,14,TRBD2,TRBV28,-,TGTGCCAGCAGTTTAGCGGGGGGTTTCGGTGAGCAGTTCTTC,CASSLAGGFGEQFF
TRBJ2-7,16,TRBD2,TRBV10-3,-,TGTGCCATCAGTGAGTCTCGACTAGCGGAGACCTACGAGCAGTACTTC,CAISESRLAETYEQYF
TRBJ2-3,16,-,TRBV7-2,-,TGTGCCAGCAGCTTAATCCAGGGCGGGGGCACAGATACGCAGTATTTT,CASSLIQGGGTDTQYF
TRBJ2-1,14,TRBD1,TRBV11-2,-,TGTGCCAGCAGCTCTGGACAGGGAGGAGGTGAGCAGTTCTTC,CASSSGQGGGEQFF
TRBJ2-7,17,TRBD1,TRBV18,-,TGTGCCAGCTCAATTCTCGGGACAGGGGGATTCGACTACGAGCAGTACTTC,CASSILGTGGFDYEQYF
TRBJ2-1,14,TRBD2,TRBV27,-,TGTGCCAGCAGTACGGGACTAGTGTCGAATGAGCAGTTCTTC,CASSTGLVSNEQFF
TRBJ1-1,16,TRBD1,TRBV5-6,-,TGTGCCAGCAGCTTTGCAGGGGGCGGTAAGGGCACTGAAGCTTTCTTT,CASSFAGGGKGTEAFF